One sample yielded the 20 T cell receptor beta chains listed below, sequenced in a study of shared clonotypes between healthy human individuals. The protocol was immunoSEQ multiplex PCR, while the TCRdb copy is restricted to in-frame clones and leaves out a portion. The sample shows over 95,000 clones, roughly two thirds of them seen only once. Input material: memory CD8+ T cells sorted from blood. Subset described: CD45RO+ cells pooled with CCR7-negative TemRA cells. The receptor set was obtained from a woman aged 25 to 45 in good health.

V usage is TRBV7-9 and J usage is TRBJ1-1; 8 nucleotides align to TRBD1. The CDR3 runs 14 residues. With V trimmed by 1 base and J by 4 bases, 2 bases remained unmatched. Germline CDR1 SEHNR, CDR2 FQNEAQ (reference sequence). CDR3 sequence: CASSLGTGSTEAFF. CDR3 in DNA: TGTGCCAGCAGCTTAGGGACAGGGAGCACTGAAGCTTTCTTT.

In its sample, this clone was seen a few times. This chain connects TRBV2 to TRBJ1-2; a possible D gene is TRBD1 (5 bases). The germline V gene has CDR1 SNHLY and CDR2 FYNNEI. The CDR3 runs 11 residues. The V and J ends lost 8 bases and 3 bases respectively, with 7 bases between them. The CDR3, as DNA: TGTGCCAGCGGGACCTACTATGGCTACACCTTC. This encodes CASGTYYGYTF.

This clone was observed many times. The V gene is TRBV6-4, the J gene TRBJ2-1; D is unresolved. V lost 0 bases to trimming and J lost 8 bases, with 8 bases between them. The CDR3 sequence is 13 residues long. Germline CDR1 reads MRHNA; CDR2 reads SNTAGT. The DNA of the CDR3 is TGTGCCAGCAGTGACTCCCTAGTCGATGAGCAGTTCTTC. Protein: CASSDSLVDEQFF.

The chain recombines TRBV4-1 with TRBJ2-1, with a tentative D call TRBD1 (5 bases). This CDR3 contains 17 residues. Germline loops: CDR1 MGHRA, CDR2 YSYEKL. The V end lost 1 base, the J end lost 0 bases, and 13 bases lay between the germline ends. The CDR3 DNA sequence: TGCGCCAGCAGCCAAGCGACAGTCCCGAGCTCCTACAATGAGCAGTTCTTC. Protein sequence: CASSQATVPSSYNEQFF.

This chain connects TRBV28 to TRBJ2-7, with a tentative D call TRBD2 (5 bases). V was trimmed by 3 bases and J by 2 bases, leaving 5 bases between them. The CDR3 covers 12 residues. Germline values: CDR1 MDHEN, CDR2 SYDVKM. The CDR3, as DNA: TGTGCCAGCAGTTTCGGGGCCTACGAGCAGTACTTC. This codes for CASSFGAYEQYF.

The rearrangement links TRBV7-2 to TRBJ2-1, with 9 bases matching TRBD1. V lost 3 bases and J lost 1; bases outside the gene matches: 1. The CDR3 is 15 amino acids. Germline values: CDR1 SGHTA, CDR2 FQGNSA. CDR3 bases: TGTGCCAGCAGCTTCGGGACAGGGTCCTACAATGAGCAGTTCTTC. Residues: CASSFGTGSYNEQFF.

The chain is built from TRBV19 and TRBJ2-7; D unresolved. Germline V CDR1 and CDR2: LNHDA, SQIVND (reference sequence). The length of the CDR3 is 13 residues. V was trimmed by 5 bases and J by 2 bases, leaving 10 bases between them. The CDR3 is CASSSSLAYEQYF. CDR3 nucleotides: TGTGCCAGTAGTTCCAGTTTGGCCTACGAGCAGTACTTC.

This rearrangement joins TRBV5-1 to TRBJ2-7; 8 nucleotides agree with TRBD1. The CDR3 totals 14 residues. CDR1 is SGHRS, CDR2 YFSETQ, per germline. Trimming at V came to 5 bases and at J to 2 bases, leaving 6 bases not matched to a gene. CDR3 nucleotides: TGCGCCAGCAGTCCGGGACAGGAAACCTACGAGCAGTACTTC. This gives the protein CASSPGQETYEQYF.

V is TRBV5-4 and J is TRBJ2-5; D possibly corresponds to TRBD1 (5 bases). Trimming removed 0 bases at V and 10 bases at J, with 13 bases between. Germline CDR1 is SGHNT and CDR2 is YYREEE (reference sequence). CDR3 size: 13 residues. The CDR3 sequence: CASSLVSREDQYF. The DNA for the CDR3 is TGTGCCAGCAGCTTGGTGAGCAGGGAAGACCAGTACTTC.

In its sample, this clone was seen many times. The V and J genes are TRBV28 and TRBJ1-1, with D unresolved. Trimming removed 2 bases from V and 0 bases from J, with 4 bases in between. The CDR3 is 13 residues long. Germline V gene lookup returns CDR1 MDHEN and CDR2 SYDVKM. The chain's CDR3 is CASSLTMNTEAFF. As DNA, the CDR3 is TGTGCCAGCAGTTTAACCATGAACACTGAAGCTTTCTTT.

This clone was seen only a few times. The chain joins TRBV7-9 to TRBJ2-1; 12 positions agree with TRBD2. The CDR3 runs 16 residues. V shed 5 bases, J shed 9 bases, and the junction held 11 bases outside the gene matches. From germline, CDR1 is SEHNR and CDR2 FQNEAQ (reference sequence). The CDR3 nucleotides read TGTGCCAGCAGCCCCCAGCTAGCGGGAGGGCCCTCTGAGCAGTTCTTC. It codes for CASSPQLAGGPSEQFF.

The rearrangement links TRBV5-1 to TRBJ2-1; tentatively, D is TRBD1 or TRBD2 (6 bases each). This CDR3 spans 13 amino acids. Germline V gene sequence: CDR1 SGHRS, CDR2 YFSETQ. The germline V and J ends were trimmed by 5 bases and 8 bases, with 14 bases remaining between them. This chain's CDR3 is CASRPEEGDEQFF. The CDR3 DNA sequence: TGCGCCAGCAGACCGGAGGAGGGGGATGAGCAGTTCTTC.

The chain links TRBV15 to TRBJ1-2; D gene ambiguous. In germline, CDR1 is LNHNV, CDR2 YYDKDF (reference sequence). The CDR3 extends over 15 amino acids. Trimming cost V 2 bases and J 8 bases, with 18 bases left between them. Written as DNA, the CDR3 is TGTGCCACCAGCAGAAGTGCGGTCAGGACGGACGGCTACACCTTC. Its translation: CATSRSAVRTDGYTF.

In its sample, this clone was seen a few times. This chain links TRBV19 with TRBJ1-1; D remains ambiguous. This CDR3 comprises 15 residues. V lost 6 bases, J lost 2 bases, and 16 bases lay in between. CDR1 LNHDA and CDR2 SQIVND come from the germline V gene (reference sequence). This CDR3 is CASRAVGPPNTEAFF. Here the CDR3 DNA reads TGTGCCAGTAGGGCCGTAGGGCCGCCAAACACTGAAGCTTTCTTT. Complete variable domain (other parts from reference TRBV19 and TRBJ1-1): DGGITQSPKYLFRKEGQNVTLSCEQNLNHDAMYWYRQDPGQGLRLIYYSQIVNDFQKGDIAEGYSVSREKKESFPLTVTSAQKNPTAFYLCASRAVGPPNTEAFFGQGTRLTVV.

The CDR3: CASRGLAGGNEQFF. The CDR3 bases are TGTGCCAGTAGGGGACTAGCGGGGGGAAATGAGCAGTTCTTC. The chain recombines TRBV19 with TRBJ2-1; 15 nucleotides agree with TRBD2. The V gene end was trimmed by 6 bases and the J gene end by 7 bases; junction bases not matched to a gene: 1. Germline-derived CDR1 and CDR2 are LNHDA and SQIVND (reference sequence). CDR3 size: 14 residues.

Many counts were recorded for this clone. The same CDR3 also results from other DNA sequences found in this sample. V and J are TRBV7-9 and TRBJ2-1; TRBD2 might be the D (7 bases). The CDR3 length is 16 residues. Germline V CDR1 and CDR2: SEHNR, FQNEAQ (reference sequence). V lost 5 bases to trimming and J lost 2 bases, with 16 bases between them. This chain's CDR3 is CASSPRGGSTYNEQFF. In DNA form, the CDR3 reads TGTGCCAGCAGCCCAAGGGGGGGTAGCACCTACAATGAGCAGTTCTTC.

V gene TRBV28 combines with J gene TRBJ1-4; D perhaps matches TRBD1 (5 bases). The germline gives CDR1 MDHEN, CDR2 SYDVKM. The germline V and J ends were trimmed by 6 bases and 8 bases, with 19 bases remaining between them. The CDR3 is 15 amino acids. The DNA for the CDR3 is TGTGCCAGCAGCCCCGGGGGGGGGATGGGCGAAAAACTGTTTTTT. As protein: CASSPGGGMGEKLFF. The variable domain in full, with the rest retrieved from reference TRBV28 and TRBJ1-4, is DVKVTQSSRYLVKRTGEKVFLECVQDMDHENMFWYRQDPGLGLRLIYFSYDVKMKEKGDIPEGYSVSREKKERFSLILESASTNQTSMYLCASSPGGGMGEKLFFGSGTQLSVL.

On this clone: Different DNA sequences within this sample yield the same CDR3. J is TRBJ2-7 and V is TRBV7-9; TRBD1 aligns across 7 bases. Germline V lookup: CDR1 SEHNR, CDR2 FQNEAQ (reference sequence). The V gene end was trimmed by 3 bases and the J gene end by 3 bases; junction bases not matched to a gene: 2. CDR3 length: 13 amino acids. As DNA, the CDR3 is TGTGCCAGCAGCTTTGGGGACAGCTACGAGCAGTACTTC. Protein: CASSFGDSYEQYF.

This clone was picked up a small number of times. The chain combines TRBV5-6 with TRBJ2-7; 10 bases align to TRBD2. This CDR3 contains 16 residues. With 2 bases clipped from V and 0 bases from J, the junction kept 5 bases outside the gene matches. Germline V CDR1 and CDR2: SGHDT, YYEEEE. CDR3 region: CASSFDPSGSSYEQYF. Here the CDR3 DNA reads TGTGCCAGCAGCTTTGATCCTAGCGGGAGCTCCTACGAGCAGTACTTC.

This chain links TRBV29-1 with TRBJ2-5; TRBD2 might be the D (7 bases). The assigned J gene may be wrong: the sequence end matches TRBJ2-7 better. This CDR3 is built from 15 residues. From germline, CDR1 is SQVTM and CDR2 ANQGSEA. CDR3: CSVNGGRKSSYEQYF. The CDR3 coding sequence is TGCAGCGTCAACGGGGGGCGTAAAAGCTCCTACGAGCAGTACTTC.